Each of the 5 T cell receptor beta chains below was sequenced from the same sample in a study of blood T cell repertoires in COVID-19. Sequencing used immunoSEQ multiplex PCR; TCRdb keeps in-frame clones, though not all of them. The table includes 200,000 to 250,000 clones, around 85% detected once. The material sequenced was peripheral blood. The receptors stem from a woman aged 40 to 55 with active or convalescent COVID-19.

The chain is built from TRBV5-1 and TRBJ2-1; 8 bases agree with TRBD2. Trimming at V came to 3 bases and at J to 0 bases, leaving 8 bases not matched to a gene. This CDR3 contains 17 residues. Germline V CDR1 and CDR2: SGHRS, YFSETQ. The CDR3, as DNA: TGCGCCAGCAGCTCGGACCTAGCGGGTCTCTCCTACAATGAGCAGTTCTTC. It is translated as CASSSDLAGLSYNEQFF.

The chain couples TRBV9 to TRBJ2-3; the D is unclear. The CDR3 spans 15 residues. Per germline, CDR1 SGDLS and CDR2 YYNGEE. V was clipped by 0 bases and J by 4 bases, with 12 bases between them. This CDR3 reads CASSVGSALSDTQYF. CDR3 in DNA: TGTGCCAGCAGCGTAGGCAGTGCCCTCTCAGATACGCAGTATTTT.

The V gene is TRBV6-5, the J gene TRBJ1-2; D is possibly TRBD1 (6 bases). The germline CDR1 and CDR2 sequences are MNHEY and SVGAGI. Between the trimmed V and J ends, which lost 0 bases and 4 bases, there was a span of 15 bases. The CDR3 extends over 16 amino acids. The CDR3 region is CASSYSRGGAVYGYTF. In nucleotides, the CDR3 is TGTGCCAGCAGTTACTCGAGGGGGGGCGCGGTCTATGGCTACACCTTC.

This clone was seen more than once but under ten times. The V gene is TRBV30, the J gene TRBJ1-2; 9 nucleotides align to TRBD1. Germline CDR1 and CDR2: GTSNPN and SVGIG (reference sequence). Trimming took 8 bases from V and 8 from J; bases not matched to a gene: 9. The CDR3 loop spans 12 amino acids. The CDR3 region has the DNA TGTGCCCACAGGGGGCCGGGCGGGGGCTACACCTTC. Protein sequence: CAHRGPGGGYTF.

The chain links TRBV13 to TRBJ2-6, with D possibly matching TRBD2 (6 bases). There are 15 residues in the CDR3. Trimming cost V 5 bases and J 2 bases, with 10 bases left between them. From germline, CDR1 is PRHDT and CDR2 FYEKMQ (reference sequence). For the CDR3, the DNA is TGTGCCAGCAGCCGTGGGGGGACTGGGGCCAACGTCCTGACTTTC. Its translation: CASSRGGTGANVLTF.